This entry features one T cell receptor (beta chain) sequence. Its antigen is not identified. The data were taken from a study of Ad26.COV2.S vaccination and SARS-CoV-2 variants. The treatment denotes: around 19 received Ad26.COV2.S at low or high dose, single or two shots; five or six received placebo; per-sample allocation not given. Sampling happened 63 days after the first vaccine or placebo injection. A Boston adult aged 18-55 years was the donor. J lost 7 bases, V lost 7 bases, and 9 bases had no gene match. Germline CDR1 SQVTM, CDR2 ANQGSEA. This CDR3 spans 12 amino acids. Produced via immunoSEQ multiplex PCR; TCRdb's table is partial and in-frame only. The profile shows around 320,000 clones, 85% of them singletons. Findings and caveats of the study: It is possible that the TCR breadth and depth analyses underestimated the total T cell responses.

The chain couples TRBV29-1 to TRBJ1-2, with TRBD1 matching over 7 bases. This sequence originates from a person aged 18-60 years who received the Ad26.COV2.S COVID-19 vaccine or a placebo. The sample here was peripheral blood, taken in a trial of Ad26.COV2.S vaccine versus placebo. The CDR3 reads CSALGTVVGYTF. In DNA, the CDR3 is TGCAGCGCGCTAGGGACAGTGGTTGGCTACACCTTC. The variable domain in full, completed from reference TRBV29-1 and TRBJ1-2, reads SAVISQKPSRDICQRGTSLTIQCQVDSQVTMMFWYRQQPGQSLTLIATANQGSEATYESGFVIDKFPISRPNLTFSTLTVSNMSPEDSSIYLCSALGTVVGYTFGSGTRLTVV.